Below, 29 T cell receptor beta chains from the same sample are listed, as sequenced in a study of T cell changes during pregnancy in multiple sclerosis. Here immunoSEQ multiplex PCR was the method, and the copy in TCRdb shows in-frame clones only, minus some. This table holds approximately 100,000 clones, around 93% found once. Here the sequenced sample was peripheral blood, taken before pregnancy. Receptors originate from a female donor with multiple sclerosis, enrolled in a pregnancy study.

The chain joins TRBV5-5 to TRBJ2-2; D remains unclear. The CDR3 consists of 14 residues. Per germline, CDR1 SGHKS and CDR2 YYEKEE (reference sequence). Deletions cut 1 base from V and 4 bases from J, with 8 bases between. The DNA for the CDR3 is TGTGCCAGCAGCTTGATCACTCCCACCGGGGAGCTGTTTTTT. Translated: CASSLITPTGELFF.

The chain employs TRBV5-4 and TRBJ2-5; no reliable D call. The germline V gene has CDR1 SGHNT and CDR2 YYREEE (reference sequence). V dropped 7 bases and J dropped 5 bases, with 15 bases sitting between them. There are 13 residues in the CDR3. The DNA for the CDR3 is TGTGCCAGCGGCGAGGTCCCCACGGAGACCCAGTACTTC. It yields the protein CASGEVPTETQYF.

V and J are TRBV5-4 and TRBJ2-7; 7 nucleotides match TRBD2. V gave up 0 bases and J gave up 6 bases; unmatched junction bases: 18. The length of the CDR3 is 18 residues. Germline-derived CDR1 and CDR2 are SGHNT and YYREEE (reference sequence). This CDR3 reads CASSLGGRQGWEGSEQYF. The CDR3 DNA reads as TGTGCCAGCAGCTTGGGGGGGAGGCAGGGATGGGAGGGAAGCGAGCAGTACTTC.

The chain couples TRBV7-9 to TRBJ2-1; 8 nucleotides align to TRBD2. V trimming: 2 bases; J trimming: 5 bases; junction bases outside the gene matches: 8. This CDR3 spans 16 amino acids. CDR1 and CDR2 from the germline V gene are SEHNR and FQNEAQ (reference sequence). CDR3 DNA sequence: TGTGCCAGCAGCTTACTATTCGGGAGGGGGGACAATGAGCAGTTCTTC. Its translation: CASSLLFGRGDNEQFF.

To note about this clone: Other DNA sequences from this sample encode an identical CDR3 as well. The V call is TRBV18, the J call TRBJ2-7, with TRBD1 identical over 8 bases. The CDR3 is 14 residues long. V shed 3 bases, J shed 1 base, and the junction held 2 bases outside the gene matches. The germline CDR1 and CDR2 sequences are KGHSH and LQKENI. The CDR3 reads CASSPGTGSYEQYF. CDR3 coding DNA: TGTGCCAGCTCACCCGGGACAGGATCCTACGAGCAGTACTTC. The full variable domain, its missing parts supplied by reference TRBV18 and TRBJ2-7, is NAGVMQNPRHLVRRRGQEARLRCSPMKGHSHVYWYRQLPEEGLKFMVYLQKENIIDESGMPKERFSAEFPKEGPSILRIQQVVRGDSAAYFCASSPGTGSYEQYFGPGTRLTVT.

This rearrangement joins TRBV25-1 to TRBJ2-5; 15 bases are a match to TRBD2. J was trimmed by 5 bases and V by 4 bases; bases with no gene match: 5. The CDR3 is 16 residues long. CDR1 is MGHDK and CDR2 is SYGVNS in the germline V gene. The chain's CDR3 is CASSGPGLAGGETQYF. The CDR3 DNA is TGTGCCAGCAGTGGACCGGGACTAGCGGGAGGCGAGACCCAGTACTTC.

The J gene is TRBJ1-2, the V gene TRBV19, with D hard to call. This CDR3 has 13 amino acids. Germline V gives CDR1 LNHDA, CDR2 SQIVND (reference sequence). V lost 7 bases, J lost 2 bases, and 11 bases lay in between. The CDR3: CASMRNVNYGYTF. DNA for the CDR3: TGTGCCAGTATGAGAAATGTGAACTATGGCTACACCTTC.

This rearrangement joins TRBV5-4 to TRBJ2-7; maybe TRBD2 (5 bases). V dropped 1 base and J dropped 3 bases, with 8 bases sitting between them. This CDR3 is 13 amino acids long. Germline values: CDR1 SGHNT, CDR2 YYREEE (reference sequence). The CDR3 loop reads CASSLFGSYEQYF. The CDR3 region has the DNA TGTGCCAGCAGCTTGTTTGGGAGCTACGAGCAGTACTTC.

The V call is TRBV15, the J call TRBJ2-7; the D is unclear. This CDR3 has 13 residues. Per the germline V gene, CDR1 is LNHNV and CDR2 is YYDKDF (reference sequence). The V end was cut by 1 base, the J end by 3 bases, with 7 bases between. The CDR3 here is CATSRGSLYEQYF. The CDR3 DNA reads TGTGCCACCAGCAGAGGAAGCCTCTACGAGCAGTACTTC.

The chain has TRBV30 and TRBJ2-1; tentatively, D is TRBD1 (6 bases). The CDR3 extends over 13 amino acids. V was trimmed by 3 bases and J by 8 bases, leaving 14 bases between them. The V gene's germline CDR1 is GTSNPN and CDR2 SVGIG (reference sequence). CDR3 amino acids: CAWREQGFYEQFF. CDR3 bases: TGTGCCTGGAGGGAACAGGGTTTTTATGAGCAGTTCTTC.

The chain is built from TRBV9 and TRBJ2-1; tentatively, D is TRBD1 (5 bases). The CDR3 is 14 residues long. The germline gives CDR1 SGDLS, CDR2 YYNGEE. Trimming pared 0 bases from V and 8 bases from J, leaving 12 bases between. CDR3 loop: CASSVGNRGYEQFF. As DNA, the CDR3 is TGTGCCAGCAGCGTAGGAAATAGGGGCTATGAGCAGTTCTTC.

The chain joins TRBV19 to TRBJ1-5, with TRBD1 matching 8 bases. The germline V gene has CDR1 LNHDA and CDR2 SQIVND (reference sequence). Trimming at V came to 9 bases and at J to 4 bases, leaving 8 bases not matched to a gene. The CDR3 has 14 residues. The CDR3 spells CASLVTGGNQPQHF. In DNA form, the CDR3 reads TGTGCCAGCCTAGTAACAGGGGGAAATCAGCCCCAGCATTTT. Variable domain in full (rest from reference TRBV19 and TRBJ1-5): DGGITQSPKYLFRKEGQNVTLSCEQNLNHDAMYWYRQDPGQGLRLIYYSQIVNDFQKGDIAEGYSVSREKKESFPLTVTSAQKNPTAFYLCASLVTGGNQPQHFGDGTRLSIL.

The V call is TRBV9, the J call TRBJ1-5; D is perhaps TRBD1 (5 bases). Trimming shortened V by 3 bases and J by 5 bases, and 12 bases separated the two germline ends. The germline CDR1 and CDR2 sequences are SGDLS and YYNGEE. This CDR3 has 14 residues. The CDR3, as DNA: TGTGCCAGCAGCGCGGGGGGTCGTTATCAGCCCCAGCATTTT. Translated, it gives CASSAGGRYQPQHF.

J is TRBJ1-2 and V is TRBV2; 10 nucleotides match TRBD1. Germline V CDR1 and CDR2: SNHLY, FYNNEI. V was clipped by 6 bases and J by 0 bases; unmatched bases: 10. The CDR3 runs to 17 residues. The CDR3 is CASSQGDRGRANYGYTF. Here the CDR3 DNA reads TGTGCCAGCAGCCAAGGGGACAGGGGTCGAGCTAACTATGGCTACACCTTC.

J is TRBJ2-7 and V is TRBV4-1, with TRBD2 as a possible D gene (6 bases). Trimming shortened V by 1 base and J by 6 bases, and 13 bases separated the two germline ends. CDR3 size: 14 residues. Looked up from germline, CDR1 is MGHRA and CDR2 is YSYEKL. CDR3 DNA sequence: TGCGCCAGCAGCCAAGCAACGACTAGTGGCGAGCAGTACTTC. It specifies CASSQATTSGEQYF.

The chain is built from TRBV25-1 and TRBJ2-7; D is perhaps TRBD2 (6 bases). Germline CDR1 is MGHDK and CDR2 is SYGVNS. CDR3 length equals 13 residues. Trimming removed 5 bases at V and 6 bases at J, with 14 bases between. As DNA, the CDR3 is TGTGCCAGCAGTAAAGGAGGGGCTGGCGAGCAGTACTTC. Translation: CASSKGGAGEQYF.

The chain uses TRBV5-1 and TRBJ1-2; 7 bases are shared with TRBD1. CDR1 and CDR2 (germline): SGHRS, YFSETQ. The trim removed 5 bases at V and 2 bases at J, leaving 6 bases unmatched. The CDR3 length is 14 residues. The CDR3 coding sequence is TGCGCCAGCAGGCCGGGACAGCCGAACTATGGCTACACCTTC. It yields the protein CASRPGQPNYGYTF.

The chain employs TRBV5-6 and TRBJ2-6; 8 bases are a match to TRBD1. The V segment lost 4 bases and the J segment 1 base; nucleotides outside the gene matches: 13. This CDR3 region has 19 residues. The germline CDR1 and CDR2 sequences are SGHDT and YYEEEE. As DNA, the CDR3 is TGTGCCAGCAGCCCCCTCTTATCAGGGGGCGAGTCTGGGGCCAACGTCCTGACTTTC. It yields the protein CASSPLLSGGESGANVLTF.

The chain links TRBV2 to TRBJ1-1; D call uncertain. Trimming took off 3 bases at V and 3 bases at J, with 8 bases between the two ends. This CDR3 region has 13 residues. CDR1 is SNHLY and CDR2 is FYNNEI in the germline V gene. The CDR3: CASSENGDTEAFF. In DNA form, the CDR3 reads TGTGCCAGCAGTGAGAACGGAGACACTGAAGCTTTCTTT.

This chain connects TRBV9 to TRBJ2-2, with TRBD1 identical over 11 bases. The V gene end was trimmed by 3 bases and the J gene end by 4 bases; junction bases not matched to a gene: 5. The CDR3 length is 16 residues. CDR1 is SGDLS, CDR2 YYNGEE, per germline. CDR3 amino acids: CASSGGTGGSTGELFF. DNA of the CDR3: TGTGCCAGCAGCGGCGGGACAGGGGGAAGCACCGGGGAGCTGTTTTTT.

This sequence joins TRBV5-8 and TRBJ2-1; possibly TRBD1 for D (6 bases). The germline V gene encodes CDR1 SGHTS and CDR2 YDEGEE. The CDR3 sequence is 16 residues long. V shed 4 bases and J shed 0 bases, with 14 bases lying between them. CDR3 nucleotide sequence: TGTGCCAGCAGCACCGACAGGAGAAGCTCCTACAATGAGCAGTTCTTC. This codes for CASSTDRRSSYNEQFF.

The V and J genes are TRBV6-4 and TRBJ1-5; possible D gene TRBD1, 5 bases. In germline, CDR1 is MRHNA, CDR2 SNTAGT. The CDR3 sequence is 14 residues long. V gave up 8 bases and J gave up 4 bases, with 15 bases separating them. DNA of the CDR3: TGTGCCAGCTGCCTGCCGGGACTAAATCAGCCCCAGCATTTT. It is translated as CASCLPGLNQPQHF.

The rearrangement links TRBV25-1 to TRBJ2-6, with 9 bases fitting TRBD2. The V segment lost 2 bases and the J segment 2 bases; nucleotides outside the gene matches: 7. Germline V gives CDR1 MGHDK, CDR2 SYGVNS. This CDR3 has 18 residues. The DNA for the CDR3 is TGTGCCAGCAGTGAAGGTTCAGCGGGAGGCCCTGGGGCCAACGTCCTGACTTTC. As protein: CASSEGSAGGPGANVLTF.

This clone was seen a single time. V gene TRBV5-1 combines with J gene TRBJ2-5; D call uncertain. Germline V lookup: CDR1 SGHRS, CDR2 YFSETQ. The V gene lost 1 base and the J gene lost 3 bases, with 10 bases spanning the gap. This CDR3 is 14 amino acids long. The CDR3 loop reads CASSLRQAEETQYF. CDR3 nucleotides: TGCGCCAGCAGCTTGCGGCAGGCCGAAGAGACCCAGTACTTC.

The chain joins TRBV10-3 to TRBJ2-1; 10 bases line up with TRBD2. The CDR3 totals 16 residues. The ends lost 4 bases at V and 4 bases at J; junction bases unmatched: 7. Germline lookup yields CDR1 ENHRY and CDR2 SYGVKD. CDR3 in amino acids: CAISGGTSGVYNEQFF. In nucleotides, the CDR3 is TGTGCCATCAGTGGAGGAACTAGCGGGGTATACAATGAGCAGTTCTTC.

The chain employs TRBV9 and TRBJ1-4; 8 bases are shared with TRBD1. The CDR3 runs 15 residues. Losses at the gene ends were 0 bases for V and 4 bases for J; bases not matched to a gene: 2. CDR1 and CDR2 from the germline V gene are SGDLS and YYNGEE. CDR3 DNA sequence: TGTGCCAGCAGCGTAGCAGGGGGCAATAATGAAAAACTGTTTTTT. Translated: CASSVAGGNNEKLFF.

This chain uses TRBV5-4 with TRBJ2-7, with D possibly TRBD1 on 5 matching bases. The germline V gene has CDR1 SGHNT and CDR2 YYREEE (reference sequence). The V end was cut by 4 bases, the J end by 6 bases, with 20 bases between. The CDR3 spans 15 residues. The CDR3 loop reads CASSIPSVQGSEQYF. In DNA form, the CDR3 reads TGTGCCAGCAGCATCCCTTCTGTTCAGGGCTCCGAGCAGTACTTC.

The CDR3 DNA is TGTGCCAGCAGCAGGGGACTAGCGGACTACAATGAGCAGTTCTTC. Protein: CASSRGLADYNEQFF. V and J are TRBV5-5 and TRBJ2-1; 11 bases fit TRBD2. Looked up from germline, CDR1 is SGHKS and CDR2 is YYEKEE (reference sequence). The CDR3 loop spans 15 amino acids. V lost 4 bases and J lost 3; bases outside the gene matches: 3. The entire variable domain, with the rest obtained from reference TRBV5-5 and TRBJ2-1, is as follows: DAGVTQSPTHLIKTRGQQVTLRCSPISGHKSVSWYQQVLGQGPQFIFQYYEKEERGRGNFPDRFSARQFPNYSSELNVNALLLGDSALYLCASSRGLADYNEQFFGPGTRLTVL.

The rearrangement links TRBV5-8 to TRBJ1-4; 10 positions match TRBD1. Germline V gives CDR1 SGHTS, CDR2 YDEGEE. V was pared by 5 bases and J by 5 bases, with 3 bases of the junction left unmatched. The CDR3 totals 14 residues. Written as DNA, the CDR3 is TGTGCCAGCAGTCGGGACAGGGGAAATGAAAAACTGTTTTTT. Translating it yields CASSRDRGNEKLFF.